This T cell receptor beta chain was sequenced during a study of cytomegalovirus exposure and HLA in healthy donors. Study as a whole: Later, an analysis reported that the 95 to 150 validation repertoires had used the same platform as the 500 to 750 first-cohort repertoires. Study-level points and caveats: In vitro work confirmed that a few CMV-associated chains recognize CMV antigens. High specificity and sensitivity for cytomegalovirus status were reported for the classifier. Clusters of TCRs from the first cohort tended to co-occur in the 95 to 150 validation repertoires (as a later analysis found).

Assay: immunoSEQ multiplex PCR; the TCRdb copy retains only in-frame clones and omits some. The sample holds 120,000 to 150,000 clones, 70% to 90% seen once. Germline V CDR1 and CDR2: SGHNT, YENEEA. The ends lost 4 bases at V and 4 bases at J; junction bases unmatched: 3. The length of the CDR3 is 14 residues. About this clone: Its antigen is as yet unknown.

This chain uses TRBV11-3 with TRBJ2-7; 11 bases line up with TRBD2. The TCR comes from a man younger than 35 in good health and CMV-seropositive. The sequenced sample was PBMCs. The CDR3 sequence: CASSSASGRYEQYF. DNA for the CDR3: TGTGCCAGCAGCTCAGCTAGCGGGAGGTACGAGCAGTACTTC.